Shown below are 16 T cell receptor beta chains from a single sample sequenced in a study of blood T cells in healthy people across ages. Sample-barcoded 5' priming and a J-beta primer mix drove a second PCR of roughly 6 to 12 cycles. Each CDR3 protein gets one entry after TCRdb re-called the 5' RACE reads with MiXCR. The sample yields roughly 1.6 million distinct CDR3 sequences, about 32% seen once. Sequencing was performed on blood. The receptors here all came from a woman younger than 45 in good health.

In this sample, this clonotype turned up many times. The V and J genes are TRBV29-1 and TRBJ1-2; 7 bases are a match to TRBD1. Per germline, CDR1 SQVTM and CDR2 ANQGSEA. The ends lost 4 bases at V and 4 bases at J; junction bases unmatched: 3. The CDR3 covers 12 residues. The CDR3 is CSVVSGGYGYTF. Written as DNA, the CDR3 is TGCAGCGTTGTCTCAGGGGGCTATGGCTACACCTTC.

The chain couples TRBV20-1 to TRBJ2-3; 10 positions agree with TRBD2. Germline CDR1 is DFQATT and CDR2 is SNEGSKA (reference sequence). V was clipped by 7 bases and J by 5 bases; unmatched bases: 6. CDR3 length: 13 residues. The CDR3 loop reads CSVSRLAGDTQYF. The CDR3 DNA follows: TGCAGTGTTAGCCGACTAGCGGGAGATACGCAGTATTTT.

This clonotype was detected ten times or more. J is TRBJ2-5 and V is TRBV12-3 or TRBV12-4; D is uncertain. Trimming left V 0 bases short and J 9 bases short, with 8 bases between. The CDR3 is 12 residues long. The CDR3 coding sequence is TGTGCCAGCAGTTTAGCCCGTCAGGCCCAGTACTTC. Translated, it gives CASSLARQAQYF.

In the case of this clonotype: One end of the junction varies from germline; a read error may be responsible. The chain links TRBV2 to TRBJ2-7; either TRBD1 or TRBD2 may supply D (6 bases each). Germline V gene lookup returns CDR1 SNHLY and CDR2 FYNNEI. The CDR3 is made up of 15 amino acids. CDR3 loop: CASSGARGHPGEQYF. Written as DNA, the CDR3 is TGTGCCAGCAGTGGGGCCCGGGGGCATCCAGGCGAGCAGTACTTT.

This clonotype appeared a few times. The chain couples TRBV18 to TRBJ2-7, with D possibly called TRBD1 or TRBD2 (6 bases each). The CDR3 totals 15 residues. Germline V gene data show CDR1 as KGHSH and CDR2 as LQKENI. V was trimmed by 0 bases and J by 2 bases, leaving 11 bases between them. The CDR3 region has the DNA TGTGCCAGCTCACCACCCCCGGGGGCGGCCTACGAGCAGTACTTC. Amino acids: CASSPPPGAAYEQYF. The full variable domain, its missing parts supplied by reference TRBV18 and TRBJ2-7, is NAGVMQNPRHLVRRRGQEARLRCSPMKGHSHVYWYRQLPEEGLKFMVYLQKENIIDESGMPKERFSAEFPKEGPSILRIQQVVRGDSAAYFCASSPPPGAAYEQYFGPGTRLTVT.

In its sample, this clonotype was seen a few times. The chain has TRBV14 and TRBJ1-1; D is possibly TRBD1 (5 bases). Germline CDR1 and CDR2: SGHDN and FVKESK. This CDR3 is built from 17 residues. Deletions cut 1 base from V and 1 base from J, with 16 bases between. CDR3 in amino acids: CASSQVRGGGGNTEAFF. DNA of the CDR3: TGTGCCAGCAGCCAAGTGAGGGGAGGAGGAGGGAACACTGAAGCTTTCTTT.

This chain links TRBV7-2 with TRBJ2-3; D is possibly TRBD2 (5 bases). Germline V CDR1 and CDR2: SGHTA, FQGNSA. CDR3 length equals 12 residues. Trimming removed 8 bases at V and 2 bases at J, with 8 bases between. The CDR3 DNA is TGTGCCAGCGGGGAGTTCACAGATACGCAGTATTTT. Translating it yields CASGEFTDTQYF.

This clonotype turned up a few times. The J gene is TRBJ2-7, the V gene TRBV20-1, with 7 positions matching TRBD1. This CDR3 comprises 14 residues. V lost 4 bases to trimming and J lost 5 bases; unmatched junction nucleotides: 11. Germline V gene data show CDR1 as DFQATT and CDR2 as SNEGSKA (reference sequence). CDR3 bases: TGCAGTGCTATTCGACAGGGTATAGCCCACGAGCAGTACTTC. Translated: CSAIRQGIAHEQYF.

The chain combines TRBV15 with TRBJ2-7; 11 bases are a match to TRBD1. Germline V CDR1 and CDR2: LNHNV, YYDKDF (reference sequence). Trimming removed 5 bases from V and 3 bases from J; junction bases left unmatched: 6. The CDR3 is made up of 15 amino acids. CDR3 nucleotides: TGTGCCACCAGCCCCGGGGACAGGGGGTACTACGAGCAGTACTTC. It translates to CATSPGDRGYYEQYF.

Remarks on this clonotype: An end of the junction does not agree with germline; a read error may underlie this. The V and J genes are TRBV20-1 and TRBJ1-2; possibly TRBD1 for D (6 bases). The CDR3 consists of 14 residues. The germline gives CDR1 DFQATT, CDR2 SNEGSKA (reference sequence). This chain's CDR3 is CSGRQAGGDYGYTF. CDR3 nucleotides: TGCAGTGGTAGACAGGCGGGCGGGGACTATGGCTACACCTTC.

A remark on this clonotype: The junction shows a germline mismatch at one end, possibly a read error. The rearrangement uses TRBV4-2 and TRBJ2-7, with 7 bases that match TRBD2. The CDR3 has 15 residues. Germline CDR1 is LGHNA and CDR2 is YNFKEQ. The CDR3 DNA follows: TGTGCCAGCAACCAAGAAACGGGAGGCGATTACGAGCAGTACTTC. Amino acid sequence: CASNQETGGDYEQYF.

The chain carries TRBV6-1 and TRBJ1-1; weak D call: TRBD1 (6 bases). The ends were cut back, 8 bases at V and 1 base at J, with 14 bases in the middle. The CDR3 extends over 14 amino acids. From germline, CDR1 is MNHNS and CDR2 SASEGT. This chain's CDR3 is CASVGGVRNTEAFF. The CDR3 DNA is TGTGCCAGCGTCGGGGGCGTTAGGAACACTGAAGCTTTCTTT.

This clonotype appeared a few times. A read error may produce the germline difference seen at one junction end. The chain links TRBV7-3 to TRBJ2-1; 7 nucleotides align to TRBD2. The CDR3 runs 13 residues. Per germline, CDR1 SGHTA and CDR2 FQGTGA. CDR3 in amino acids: CASSVTGGGEQFF. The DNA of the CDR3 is TGTGCCAGCAGCGTAACGGGGGGAGGGGAGCAGTTCTTC.

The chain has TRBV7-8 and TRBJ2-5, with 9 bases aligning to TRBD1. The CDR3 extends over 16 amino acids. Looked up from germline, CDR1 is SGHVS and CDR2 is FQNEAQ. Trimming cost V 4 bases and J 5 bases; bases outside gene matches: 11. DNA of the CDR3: TGTGCCAGCAGCTCGCGGGACAGGGATTCGTTGGAGACCCAGTACTTC. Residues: CASSSRDRDSLETQYF.

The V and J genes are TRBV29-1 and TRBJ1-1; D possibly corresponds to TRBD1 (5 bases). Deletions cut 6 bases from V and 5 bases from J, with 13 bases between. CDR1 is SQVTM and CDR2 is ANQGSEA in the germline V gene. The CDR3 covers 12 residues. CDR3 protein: CSVKQVGTEAFF. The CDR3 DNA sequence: TGCAGCGTAAAACAGGTTGGGACTGAAGCTTTCTTT. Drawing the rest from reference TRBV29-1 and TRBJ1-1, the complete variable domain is SAVISQKPSRDICQRGTSLTIQCQVDSQVTMMFWYRQQPGQSLTLIATANQGSEATYESGFVIDKFPISRPNLTFSTLTVSNMSPEDSSIYLCSVKQVGTEAFFGQGTRLTVV.

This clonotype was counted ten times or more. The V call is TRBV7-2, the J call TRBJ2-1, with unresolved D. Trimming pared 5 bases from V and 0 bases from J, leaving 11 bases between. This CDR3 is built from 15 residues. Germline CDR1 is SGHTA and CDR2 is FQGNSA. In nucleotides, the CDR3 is TGTGCCAGCAGCCCACGGGCAGGCTCCTACAATGAGCAGTTCTTC. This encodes CASSPRAGSYNEQFF.